This paragraph reports one TCR beta chain. The method was immunoSEQ multiplex PCR; TCRdb's version includes in-frame clones alone and lacks a portion of them. The sample gives 250,000 to 300,000 clones, 85% to 90% of which show up once; 2% to 2.5% is in the top ten. This record belongs to a study of blood T cell repertoires in COVID-19. The CDR3 covers 10 residues. This clonotype was obtained from a woman aged 60-70 years in a cohort exposed to, infected with or recovered from COVID-19 (not recorded which). This sequence joins TRBV21-1 and TRBJ2-7; TRBD1, as called in the table, went unchecked against the DNA. TRBV21-1 is a pseudogene. Sequenced input: PBMCs or T cells enriched from blood (not recorded which). CDR3 sequence (DNA): TGTGCCAATGCAGGGCTCGAGCAGTACTTC. Translation: CANAGLEQYF.